A single sample gave rise to the 26 T cell receptor beta chains below, sequenced in a study of blood T cell repertoires in COVID-19. Data came from immunoSEQ multiplex PCR; TCRdb stores just in-frame clones and leaves some out. The sample has 250,000 or so clones; approximately 81% are singletons. Input material: peripheral blood. The receptors shown here come from a man between 60 and 70 years old with acute or convalescent COVID-19.

The V gene is TRBV30, the J gene TRBJ2-2; maybe TRBD1 (6 bases). Germline CDR1 and CDR2: GTSNPN and SVGIG (reference sequence). Trimming pared 5 bases from V and 6 bases from J, leaving 10 bases between. This CDR3 has 12 amino acids. CDR3 in DNA: TGTGCCTGGTCTACAGGGCCCGGGGAGCTGTTTTTT. Protein product: CAWSTGPGELFF.

V gene TRBV12-5 combines with J gene TRBJ1-3; D not certain. Trimming pared 2 bases from V and 0 bases from J, leaving 14 bases between. CDR1 is LGHNT and CDR2 is FRNRAP in the germline V gene. The CDR3 has 17 amino acids. CDR3 amino acids: CASGLILGGNSGNTIYF. CDR3 bases: TGTGCTAGTGGTTTGATCCTTGGAGGGAACTCTGGAAACACCATATATTTT.

The chain joins TRBV18 to TRBJ1-2; the D gene is possibly TRBD1 (6 bases). CDR1 and CDR2 (germline): KGHSH, LQKENI. The ends were cut back, 3 bases at V and 3 bases at J, with 17 bases in the middle. CDR3 length: 16 residues. This chain's CDR3 is CASSPFGQPRDYGYTF. The CDR3 DNA is TGTGCCAGCTCACCCTTCGGACAGCCCCGGGACTATGGCTACACCTTC.

This sequence joins TRBV3-1 (or the pseudogene TRBV3-2) and TRBJ2-1; D gene ambiguous. This CDR3 is built from 14 residues. The germline CDR1 and CDR2 sequences are LGHDT and YNNKEL (reference sequence). Deletions cut 3 bases from V and 1 base from J, with 7 bases between. The CDR3 here is CASSQGPSYNEQFF. The DNA for the CDR3 is TGTGCCAGCAGCCAGGGCCCTTCCTACAATGAGCAGTTCTTC.

This clone was seen only once. The chain employs TRBV6-8 and TRBJ2-3; tentatively, D is TRBD2 (7 bases). V was cut by 7 bases and J by 6 bases, with 23 bases left in between. This CDR3 region has 16 residues. The V gene's germline CDR1 is MNHGY and CDR2 SAAAGT. The CDR3 sequence: CASKIGGRLAGDTQYF. The CDR3 coding sequence is TGTGCCAGCAAAATAGGGGGGAGACTAGCAGGGGATACGCAGTATTTT.

This sequence joins TRBV11-3 and TRBJ2-6; D possibly corresponds to TRBD2 (6 bases). Deletions cut 3 bases from V and 3 bases from J, with 9 bases between. Germline-derived CDR1 and CDR2 are SGHNT and YENEEA. The CDR3 is made up of 15 amino acids. The CDR3 loop is CASSFGGSGANVLTF. The CDR3 DNA is TGTGCCAGCAGCTTTGGGGGGAGTGGGGCCAACGTCCTGACTTTC.

The chain couples TRBV19 to TRBJ2-3; 8 bases agree with TRBD1. V dropped 7 bases and J dropped 4; count of bases not matched to a gene: 22. The V gene's germline CDR1 is LNHDA and CDR2 SQIVND (reference sequence). CDR3 length equals 19 residues. For the CDR3, the DNA is TGTGCCAGTAATGTAGTGGACAGGGATCTCGGAAAATCCGCAGATACGCAGTATTTT. The encoded protein is CASNVVDRDLGKSADTQYF.

This clone has just one count. The chain is built from TRBV20-1 and TRBJ2-7, with D unresolved. This CDR3 is 11 amino acids long. Trimming shortened V by 3 bases and J by 4 bases, and 7 bases separated the two germline ends. Per the germline V gene, CDR1 is DFQATT and CDR2 is SNEGSKA (reference sequence). The chain's CDR3 is CSAREIYEQYF. The CDR3 nucleotides are TGCAGTGCTAGGGAGATTTACGAGCAGTACTTC.

The V and J genes are TRBV29-1 and TRBJ2-3, with 7 bases matching TRBD1. The CDR3 consists of 14 residues. V lost 5 bases, J lost 1 base, and 6 bases stayed unmatched. Germline values: CDR1 SQVTM, CDR2 ANQGSEA. CDR3: CSVLQGSGTDTQYF. The CDR3 DNA reads TGCAGCGTTCTACAGGGGAGTGGCACAGATACGCAGTATTTT.

The chain uses TRBV14 and TRBJ1-6; D not resolved. Trimming took off 7 bases at V and 3 bases at J, with 7 bases between the two ends. The germline CDR1 and CDR2 sequences are SGHDN and FVKESK. This CDR3 spans 13 amino acids. CDR3 bases: TGTGCCAGCACAGGAGGCTATAATTCACCCCTCCACTTT. Its translation is CASTGGYNSPLHF.

This chain joins TRBV5-6 and TRBJ2-7; TRBD2 matches 10 bases. CDR1 SGHDT and CDR2 YYEEEE come from the germline V gene. The CDR3 spans 15 residues. V gave up 1 base and J gave up 2 bases; unmatched junction bases: 3. This chain's CDR3 is CASSLRTSGPYEQYF. The CDR3 coding sequence is TGTGCCAGCAGCTTGAGGACTAGCGGTCCCTACGAGCAGTACTTC. The full variable domain, in which reference TRBV5-6 and TRBJ2-7 provide the parts outside the CDR3, is DAGVTQSPTHLIKTRGQQVTLRCSPKSGHDTVSWYQQALGQGPQFIFQYYEEEERQRGNFPDRFSGHQFPNYSSELNVNALLLGDSALYLCASSLRTSGPYEQYFGPGTRLTVT.

The chain links TRBV12-3 or TRBV12-4 to TRBJ2-7; TRBD1 agrees at 7 bases. V shed 4 bases and J 9 bases; nucleotides not matched to a gene: 9. The CDR3 is 13 amino acids. Written as DNA, the CDR3 is TGTGCCAGCAGTTCCAGGACAGGTCAATCGCAGTACTTC. Amino acid sequence: CASSSRTGQSQYF.

This clone was seen a few times. The gene calls are TRBV28 and TRBJ1-4; TRBD1 is a possible D gene (5 bases). In germline, CDR1 is MDHEN, CDR2 SYDVKM. CDR3 length equals 14 residues. V dropped 8 bases and J dropped 7 bases, with 17 bases sitting between them. CDR3 amino acids: CASRGGTRGEKLFF. CDR3 in DNA: TGTGCCAGCCGGGGGGGTACCCGTGGTGAAAAACTGTTTTTT.

This chain connects TRBV15 to TRBJ2-1, with 9 nucleotides matching TRBD1. The CDR3 totals 18 residues. Germline trimming cut 1 base from V and 0 bases from J; bases unmatched to any gene: 7. CDR1 is LNHNV, CDR2 YYDKDF, per germline (reference sequence). The CDR3 coding sequence is TGTGCCACCAGCAGAGGACAGGGGGGTTTTAGCTCCTACAATGAGCAGTTCTTC. Its protein product is CATSRGQGGFSSYNEQFF.

The gene calls are TRBV3-1 (or the pseudogene TRBV3-2) and TRBJ2-1, with 9 bases fitting TRBD1. V lost 9 bases, J lost 8 bases, and 11 bases stayed unmatched. Germline V gene data show CDR1 as LGHDT and CDR2 as YNNKEL (reference sequence). The CDR3 is made up of 14 amino acids. The CDR3 sequence is CASNGRDRVDEQFF. The CDR3 DNA sequence: TGTGCCAGTAATGGGCGGGACAGGGTCGATGAGCAGTTCTTC.

The chain couples TRBV27 to TRBJ1-5; 7 bases match TRBD1. This CDR3 is built from 15 residues. The germline CDR1 and CDR2 sequences are MNHEY and SMNVEV (reference sequence). Trimming cost V 1 base and J 2 bases; bases outside gene matches: 2. CDR3 sequence reads: CASSLYGTGNQPQHF. The CDR3 DNA is TGTGCCAGCAGTTTATACGGGACAGGCAATCAGCCCCAGCATTTT.

This chain joins TRBV5-4 and TRBJ1-2; TRBD1 aligns across 8 bases. Trimming cost V 5 bases and J 4 bases; bases outside gene matches: 4. The CDR3 runs 13 residues. Germline V gene lookup returns CDR1 SGHNT and CDR2 YYREEE (reference sequence). The CDR3 loop is CASSFDRGYGYTF. In DNA form, the CDR3 reads TGTGCCAGCAGTTTCGACAGGGGCTATGGCTACACCTTC.

This chain uses TRBV7-3 with TRBJ2-7; TRBD1 is a possible D gene (5 bases). The CDR3 has 13 amino acids. Between the trimmed V and J ends, which lost 5 bases and 1 base, there was a span of 9 bases. The germline V gene encodes CDR1 SGHTA and CDR2 FQGTGA. CDR3 region: CASSVGQSYEQYF. The DNA of the CDR3 is TGTGCCAGCAGCGTTGGACAATCCTACGAGCAGTACTTC.

J is TRBJ1-3 and V is TRBV19, with TRBD1 matching 9 bases. V lost 3 bases, J lost 2 bases, and 5 bases stayed unmatched. Germline CDR1 LNHDA, CDR2 SQIVND (reference sequence). This CDR3 spans 16 amino acids. The CDR3 loop reads CASSIGTGGPGNTIYF. The CDR3 DNA follows: TGTGCCAGTAGTATCGGTACAGGGGGCCCTGGAAACACCATATATTTT.

The rearrangement uses TRBV7-2 and TRBJ2-7, with D maybe TRBD2 (6 bases). Trimming took 8 bases from V and 4 from J, leaving 15 bases between them. Germline CDR1 is SGHTA and CDR2 is FQGNSA. The CDR3 extends over 13 amino acids. CDR3 region: CASGHGGGYEQYF. CDR3 DNA: TGTGCCAGCGGACACGGGGGTGGGTACGAGCAGTACTTC. The full variable domain, in which reference TRBV7-2 and TRBJ2-7 provide the parts outside the CDR3, is GAGVSQSPSNKVTEKGKDVELRCDPISGHTALYWYRQSLGQGLEFLIYFQGNSAPDKSGLPSDRFSAERTGGSVSTLTIQRTQQEDSAVYLCASGHGGGYEQYFGPGTRLTVT.

V usage is TRBV6-5 and J usage is TRBJ2-4; a possible D gene is TRBD1 (6 bases). The CDR3 spans 14 residues. V shed 7 bases and J shed 3 bases, with 13 bases lying between them. Germline CDR1 is MNHEY and CDR2 is SVGAGI. CDR3 protein: CASIEDRLKNIQYF. The CDR3 DNA follows: TGTGCCAGCATCGAGGACAGACTCAAAAACATTCAGTACTTC.

Of note for this clone: Mismatch with germline at one junction end may stem from a read error. The chain is built from TRBV6-2 or TRBV6-3 and TRBJ1-5; 7 bases are a match to TRBD1. Germline-derived CDR1 and CDR2 are MNHEY and SVGEGT. The CDR3 contains 17 residues. The DNA for the CDR3 is TGTGCCAGCAGCTACTCCTCCGGGACAGCAATCAATCAGCCCCAGCATTTT. Translation gives CASSYSSGTAINQPQHF.

The V gene is TRBV27, the J gene TRBJ1-3; the match to TRBD1 covers 9 bases. The length of the CDR3 is 14 residues. V was pared by 5 bases and J by 4 bases, with 3 bases of the junction left unmatched. The germline V gene has CDR1 MNHEY and CDR2 SMNVEV (reference sequence). CDR3 DNA sequence: TGTGCCAGCAGTCTGGGGACAGGGGGAAACACCATATATTTT. This translates into CASSLGTGGNTIYF.

The J gene is TRBJ2-1, the V gene TRBV21-1; the D call of TRBD1 is as the table states it, not checked on the DNA. TRBV21-1 constitutes a pseudogene. CDR3 length equals 13 residues. The CDR3 is CASSTTGTGEQFF. Here the CDR3 DNA reads TGTGCCAGCAGCACTACAGGGACCGGTGAGCAGTTCTTC.

This clone was counted between two and nine times. The chain employs TRBV6-6 and TRBJ1-5, with 9 bases lining up with TRBD1. The CDR3 consists of 13 residues. The V and J ends lost 6 bases and 5 bases, in that order; junction bases with no gene match: 2. The germline CDR1 and CDR2 sequences are MNHNY and SVGAGI (reference sequence). The CDR3 reads CASRWTGDQPQHF. The CDR3 DNA reads as TGTGCCAGCAGGTGGACAGGGGATCAGCCCCAGCATTTT.

This clone was seen just once. The chain joins TRBV2 to TRBJ2-1; 8 bases are shared with TRBD1. The germline V gene has CDR1 SNHLY and CDR2 FYNNEI. This CDR3 contains 14 residues. Losses at the gene ends were 6 bases for V and 8 bases for J; bases not matched to a gene: 9. The CDR3 loop reads CASRPQGAGDEQFF. CDR3 coding DNA: TGTGCCAGCAGGCCGCAGGGGGCTGGGGATGAGCAGTTCTTC.